This entry lists 5 T cell receptor beta chains sequenced from one sample in a study of cytomegalovirus exposure and HLA in healthy donors. Primers for the PCR totalled 60 Vbeta and 13 Jbeta. This table comes from immunoSEQ multiplex PCR, and its TCRdb copy is limited to in-frame clones, with some not included. The sample lists 100,000 to 150,000 clones; roughly three quarters were seen once. The sequencing input was PBMCs. The origin of the receptors is a woman aged 55-75 years in good health and CMV-seronegative.

The rearrangement links TRBV28 to TRBJ1-2, with D possibly matching TRBD1 (5 bases). The V and J ends lost 6 bases and 4 bases respectively, with 15 bases between them. Germline CDR1 and CDR2: MDHEN and SYDVKM. The CDR3 has 14 amino acids. For the CDR3, the DNA is TGTGCCAGCAGCCCCGGGGGGGGTATCTATGGCTACACCTTC. Residues: CASSPGGGIYGYTF.

This clone was detected only a few times. J is TRBJ1-6 and V is TRBV7-9; 8 bases agree with TRBD1. Germline assignment: CDR1 SEHNR and CDR2 FQNEAQ (reference sequence). V lost 4 bases and J lost 7; bases outside the gene matches: 3. The CDR3 has 14 residues. DNA for the CDR3: TGTGCCAGCAGCTCGGACAGGGTGAATTCACCCCTCCACTTT. Residues: CASSSDRVNSPLHF.

The rearrangement links TRBV7-9 to TRBJ2-1; 10 nucleotides line up with TRBD1. V dropped 7 bases and J dropped 7; count of bases not matched to a gene: 7. Germline V gene lookup returns CDR1 SEHNR and CDR2 FQNEAQ (reference sequence). The length of the CDR3 is 14 residues. The CDR3 protein is CASTPGQGINEQFF. CDR3 in DNA: TGTGCCAGCACGCCGGGACAGGGGATTAATGAGCAGTTCTTC.

The chain couples TRBV6-1 to TRBJ2-3; 7 positions agree with TRBD2. Germline CDR1 is MNHNS and CDR2 is SASEGT. The CDR3 has 17 residues. Trimming cost V 3 bases and J 3 bases; bases outside gene matches: 12. In DNA form, the CDR3 reads TGTGCCAGCAGTGAGACCGCCTGGGGGGGGTGGACAGATACGCAGTATTTT. It translates to CASSETAWGGWTDTQYF.

The V call is TRBV7-2, the J call TRBJ2-5; 9 nucleotides match TRBD1. Germline trimming cut 1 base from V and 9 bases from J; bases unmatched to any gene: 3. CDR1 is SGHTA and CDR2 is FQGNSA in the germline V gene. The CDR3 extends over 13 amino acids. This CDR3 is CASSLGQGGSQYF. The CDR3 DNA reads TGTGCCAGCAGCTTAGGACAGGGGGGGTCCCAGTACTTC.